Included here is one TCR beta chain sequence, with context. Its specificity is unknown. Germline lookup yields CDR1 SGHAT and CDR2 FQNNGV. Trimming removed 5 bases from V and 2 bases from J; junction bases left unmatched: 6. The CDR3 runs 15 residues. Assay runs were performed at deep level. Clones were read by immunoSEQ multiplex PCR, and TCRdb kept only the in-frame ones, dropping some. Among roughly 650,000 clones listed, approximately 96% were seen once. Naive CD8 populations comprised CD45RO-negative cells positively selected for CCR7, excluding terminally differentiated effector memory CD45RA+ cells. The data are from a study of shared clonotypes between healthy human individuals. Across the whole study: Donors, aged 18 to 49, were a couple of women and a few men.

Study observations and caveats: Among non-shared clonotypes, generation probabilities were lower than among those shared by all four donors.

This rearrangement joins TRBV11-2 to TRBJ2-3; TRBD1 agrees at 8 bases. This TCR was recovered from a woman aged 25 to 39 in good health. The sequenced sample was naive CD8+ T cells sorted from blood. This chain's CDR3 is CASSDRDRYTDTQYF. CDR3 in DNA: TGTGCCAGCAGCGACCGGGACAGGTACACAGATACGCAGTATTTT. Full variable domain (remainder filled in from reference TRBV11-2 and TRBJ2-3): EAGVAQSPRYKIIEKRQSVAFWCNPISGHATLYWYQQILGQGPKLLIQFQNNGVVDDSQLPKDRFSAERLKGVDSTLKIQPAKLEDSAVYLCASSDRDRYTDTQYFGPGTRLTVL.